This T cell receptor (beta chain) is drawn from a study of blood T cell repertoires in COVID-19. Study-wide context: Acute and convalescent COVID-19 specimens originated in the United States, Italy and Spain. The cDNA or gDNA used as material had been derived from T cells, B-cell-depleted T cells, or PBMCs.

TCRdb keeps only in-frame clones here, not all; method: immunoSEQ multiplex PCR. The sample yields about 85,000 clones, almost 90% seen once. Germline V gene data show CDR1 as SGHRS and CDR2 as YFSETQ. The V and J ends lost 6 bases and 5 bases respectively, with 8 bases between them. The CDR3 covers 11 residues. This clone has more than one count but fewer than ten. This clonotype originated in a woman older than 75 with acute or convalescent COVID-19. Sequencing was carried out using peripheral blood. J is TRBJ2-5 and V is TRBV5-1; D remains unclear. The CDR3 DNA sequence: TGCGCCAGCAACGCGGAGGAGACCCAGTACTTC. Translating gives CASNAEETQYF.